This T cell receptor beta chain was observed in a study of blood T cell repertoires in COVID-19. At the level of the study: The United States, Italy and Spain provided the acute and convalescent COVID-19 samples. Nucleic acid was either cDNA or gDNA, and it came from T cells, B-cell-depleted T cells, or PBMCs.

The protocol was immunoSEQ multiplex PCR, while the TCRdb copy is restricted to in-frame clones and leaves out a portion. Of 120,000 or so clones in the sample, roughly 69% were seen once. This clone was recorded a few times. Germline V lookup: CDR1 KGHDR, CDR2 SFDVKD. The V end was cut by 4 bases, the J end by 3 bases, with 5 bases between. This CDR3 region has 13 residues. The V and J genes are TRBV24-1 and TRBJ1-4; D remains unclear. The sample consisted of peripheral blood. This sequence was found in a woman aged 70-85 years with acute or convalescent COVID-19. The CDR3 loop reads CATSDPANEKLFF. CDR3 nucleotide sequence: TGTGCCACCAGTGACCCCGCTAATGAAAAACTGTTTTTT.